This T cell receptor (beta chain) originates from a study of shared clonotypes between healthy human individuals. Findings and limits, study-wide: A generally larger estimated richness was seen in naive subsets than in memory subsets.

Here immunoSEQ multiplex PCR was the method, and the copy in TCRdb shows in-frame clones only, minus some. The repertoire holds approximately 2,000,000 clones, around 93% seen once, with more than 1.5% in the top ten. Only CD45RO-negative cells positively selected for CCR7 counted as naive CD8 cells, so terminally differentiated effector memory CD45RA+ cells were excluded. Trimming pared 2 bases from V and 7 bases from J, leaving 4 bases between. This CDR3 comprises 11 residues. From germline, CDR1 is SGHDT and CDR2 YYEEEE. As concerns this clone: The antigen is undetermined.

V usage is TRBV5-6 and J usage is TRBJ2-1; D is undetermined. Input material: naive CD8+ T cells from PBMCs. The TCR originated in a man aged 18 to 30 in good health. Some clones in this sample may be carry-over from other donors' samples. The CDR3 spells CASSLINEQFF. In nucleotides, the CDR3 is TGTGCCAGCAGCTTAATAAATGAGCAGTTCTTC.